These 20 T cell receptor beta chains share one sample of origin, sequenced in a study of tumor-infiltrating lymphocytes in primary liver carcinoma. Extraction also yielded germline DNA, while blood RNA was obtained from unsorted whole blood. Starting material of 500 ng total RNA yielded TCR beta cDNA via a constant-region primer. ARM-PCR was slightly modified, and three nested multiplex PCR rounds with it gave rise to the TCR beta libraries. Running around 10 cycles apiece, the first two PCR rounds relied on TRBV1-TRBV30 forward primers together with a C-beta reverse primer. TCRdb used MiXCR to reprocess the multiplex PCR reads, holding one entry per CDR3 protein. The sample holds about 310,000 distinct CDR3 sequences, around three fifths seen once. Material for sequencing was peripheral blood. The source is a woman aged 25 to 39 with primary liver carcinoma and hepatitis B virus infection.

This clonotype has a count of ten or more. J is TRBJ2-7 and V is TRBV30; TRBD1 matches at 9 bases. Germline V lookup: CDR1 GTSNPN, CDR2 SVGIG (reference sequence). V shed 3 bases, J shed 5 bases, and the junction held 5 bases outside the gene matches. The CDR3 consists of 13 residues. CDR3 protein: CAWSLNRGHEQYF. Written as DNA, the CDR3 is TGTGCCTGGAGCTTAAACAGGGGGCACGAGCAGTACTTC.

CDR3 in DNA: TGCAGCGTTATCCGGGGCACCCGAGAGACTGAAGCTTTCTTT. Translation: CSVIRGTRETEAFF. This chain uses TRBV29-1 with TRBJ1-1; D may be TRBD1 (5 bases). This CDR3 comprises 14 residues. With 5 bases removed from V and 5 bases from J, the gap between germline ends came to 18 bases. From germline, CDR1 is SQVTM and CDR2 ANQGSEA. The full variable domain, with the rest looked up from reference TRBV29-1 and TRBJ1-1, is SAVISQKPSRDICQRGTSLTIQCQVDSQVTMMFWYRQQPGQSLTLIATANQGSEATYESGFVIDKFPISRPNLTFSTLTVSNMSPEDSSIYLCSVIRGTRETEAFFGQGTRLTVV.

A word on this clonotype: Given a much more abundant clone one base away, this may be a read error. V and J are TRBV6-2 or TRBV6-3 and TRBJ1-5; perhaps TRBD1 as D (6 bases). Trimming left V 7 bases short and J 6 bases short, with 19 bases between. CDR1 MNHEY and CDR2 SVGEGT come from the germline V gene. The CDR3 covers 15 residues. CDR3: CASTPLDRGTQPQHF. The DNA for the CDR3 is TGTGCCAGCACCCCCCTGGACAGAGGGACTCAGCCCCAGCATTTT.

For this clonotype: Given the absence of the conserved phenylalanine or tryptophan at the CDR3 end, a read error is likely. The DNA is left out, because the CDR3 cannot be placed on it with certainty; the CDR3 is given as TCRdb lists it. The chain has TRBV29-1 and TRBJ2-7; the table's D call, TRBD2, has no DNA check behind it. Looked up from germline, CDR1 is SQVTM and CDR2 is ANQGSEA. The CDR3 is made up of 14 amino acids, end residues included. The CDR3 reads CGAGARSAGYEQYL.

As for this clonotype: A clone one base away is much larger, so this may be a read error. The chain couples TRBV29-1 to TRBJ1-4, with D tentatively TRBD1 (6 bases). This CDR3 contains 12 residues. CDR1 is SQVTM and CDR2 is ANQGSEA in the germline V gene. CDR3 amino acids: CSALTGNVKLFF. CDR3 DNA: TGCAGCGCCCTAACAGGGAATGTAAAACTGTTTTTT.

The CDR3 here is CASSSPGTGNEQFF. In DNA, the CDR3 is TGTGCCAGCAGTTCGCCCGGGACGGGCAATGAGCAGTTCTTC. V gene TRBV6-1 combines with J gene TRBJ2-1; tentatively, D is TRBD1 or TRBD2 (5 bases each). There are 14 residues in the CDR3. From germline, CDR1 is MNHNS and CDR2 SASEGT. The V end was cut by 5 bases, the J end by 6 bases, with 14 bases between.

The table lists this clonotype with a few counts. A much larger clone lies one base from this, so it may be a read error. This chain links TRBV11-3 with TRBJ2-1, with D possibly being TRBD1 (5 bases). Germline CDR1 SGHNT, CDR2 YENEEA. The V and J ends lost 4 bases and 9 bases respectively, with 16 bases between them. CDR3 length equals 14 residues. CDR3 sequence (DNA): TGTGCCAGCAGCTCTCTTTGTGGGGCCGGTGAGCAGTTCTTC. Protein sequence: CASSSLCGAGEQFF.

Details on this clonotype: A much larger clone differs by one base, so this may be a read error. CDR3 sequence reads: CASSRGYNYGYTF. CDR3 nucleotide sequence: TGTGCCAGCAGCCGGGGGTACAACTATGGCTACACCTTC. The chain employs TRBV12-3 or TRBV12-4 and TRBJ1-2; perhaps TRBD1 as D (5 bases). The CDR3 consists of 13 residues. Trimming pared 6 bases from V and 2 bases from J, leaving 10 bases between.

The chain employs TRBV28 and TRBJ1-1; D call uncertain. The V end was cut by 6 bases, the J end by 1 base, with 9 bases between. This CDR3 has 13 amino acids. Germline CDR1 and CDR2: MDHEN and SYDVKM. The CDR3 DNA sequence: TGTGCCAGCAGACCCATGACGAACACTGAAGCTTTCTTT. Protein: CASRPMTNTEAFF.

Of note for this clonotype: The junction and the germline gene differ at one end; a read error may be behind it. The genes are TRBV11-3 and TRBJ2-1; no firm D call. CDR3 length: 17 amino acids. The germline V gene encodes CDR1 SGHNT and CDR2 YENEEA. CDR3 bases: TGTGCCAGTAGCTTAGGTCTAGTGTTCAGCTCCTACAATGAGCAGTTCTTC. This translates into CASSLGLVFSSYNEQFF.

The chain uses TRBV29-1 and TRBJ2-2; D is possibly TRBD2 (5 bases). There are 14 residues in the CDR3. Germline CDR1 is SQVTM and CDR2 is ANQGSEA. For the CDR3, the DNA is TGCAGGGTCAGGCGGGCGCAGAACACCGGGGAGCTGTTTTTT. It is translated as CRVRRAQNTGELFF.

V is TRBV5-4 and J is TRBJ2-1, with TRBD2 identical over 8 bases. Germline V gene lookup returns CDR1 SGHNT and CDR2 YYREEE (reference sequence). V was clipped by 4 bases and J by 8 bases; unmatched bases: 11. This CDR3 region has 15 residues. In DNA, the CDR3 is TGTGCCAGCAGCGAGAGCGGGAGAGTTATCGATGAGCAGTTCTTC. Translating it yields CASSESGRVIDEQFF.

This clonotype was recorded at least ten times. V usage is TRBV12-3 or TRBV12-4 and J usage is TRBJ2-1; a possible D gene is TRBD2 (6 bases). The CDR3 sequence is 14 residues long. Trimming shortened V by 0 bases and J by 6 bases, and 9 bases separated the two germline ends. In DNA form, the CDR3 reads TGTGCCAGCAGTTTAGCGGGAGGTTCCAATGAGCAGTTCTTC. This sequence encodes CASSLAGGSNEQFF.

As regards this clonotype: Being one base from a much bigger clone, this may be a read error. The conserved closing phenylalanine or tryptophan is absent in this CDR3, likely reflecting a read error. In nucleotides, the CDR3 is TGTGCCAGCAGAGGGTCGGGAGCGTACAATGAGCAGTTCTTA. It translates to CASRGSGAYNEQFL. V gene TRBV6-2 or TRBV6-3 combines with J gene TRBJ2-1, with D possibly being TRBD2 (6 bases). Germline loops: CDR1 MNHEY, CDR2 SVGEGT. This CDR3 has 14 residues. V lost 6 bases and J 4 bases, leaving 13 bases between the germline ends.

V is TRBV12-3 or TRBV12-4 and J is TRBJ2-1; the D gene is possibly TRBD2 (5 bases). This CDR3 contains 16 residues. The V end was cut by 7 bases, the J end by 0 bases, with 16 bases between. Here the CDR3 DNA reads TGTGCCAGCAAACTTGGAGAGGGCATCTCCTACAATGAGCAGTTCTTC. Protein product: CASKLGEGISYNEQFF.

Notes on this clonotype: This could be a read error, since a much larger clone is one nucleotide away. The genes are TRBV29-1 and TRBJ2-1; no reliable D call. CDR1 SQVTM and CDR2 ANQGSEA come from the germline V gene. There are 11 residues in the CDR3. Deletions cut 7 bases from V and 7 bases from J, with 11 bases between. The chain's CDR3 is CSAERQNEQFF. The CDR3 nucleotides read TGCAGCGCCGAAAGGCAGAATGAGCAGTTCTTC.

Notes on this clonotype: Without the conserved terminal phenylalanine or tryptophan, this CDR3 likely stems from a read error. This rearrangement joins TRBV11-2 to TRBJ2-7; D remains ambiguous. CDR3 length: 15 residues. Per the germline V gene, CDR1 is SGHAT and CDR2 is FQNNGV. Trimming left V 5 bases short and J 2 bases short, with 16 bases between. The CDR3 sequence: CASSPRTNLTYEQYS. The DNA for the CDR3 is TGTGCCAGCAGCCCCAGGACCAACCTCACCTACGAGCAGTACTCC.

The chain carries TRBV21-1 and TRBJ2-5; the tabulated D call, TRBD1, remains unverified against the DNA. TRBV21-1 is a listed pseudogene. The CDR3 has 18 amino acids. This CDR3 reads CASSKCRGSGWTKETQYF. The DNA for the CDR3 is TGTGCCAGCAGCAAATGTCGGGGGTCAGGGTGGACCAAAGAGACCCAGTACTTC.

A note on this clonotype: A read error is possible here, since a much larger clone lies one base away. V gene TRBV12-3 or TRBV12-4 combines with J gene TRBJ2-1, with D possibly being TRBD2 (6 bases). This CDR3 is 16 amino acids long. CDR3 bases: TGTGCCAGCAGTCCCCGTGCGGGACTCACCTACGATGAGCAGTTCTTC. Protein product: CASSPRAGLTYDEQFF.

This clonotype was observed at least ten times. The V gene is TRBV12-3 or TRBV12-4, the J gene TRBJ2-1; D remains ambiguous. V lost 7 bases to trimming and J lost 8 bases, with 9 bases between them. The CDR3 length is 11 residues. This CDR3 reads CASTIRDEQFF. The CDR3, as DNA: TGTGCCAGCACCATCCGGGATGAGCAGTTCTTC.